This is a list of T cell receptor beta chains from one sample in a study of cytotoxic CD8 clonotypes in ibrutinib-treated CLL. Method: immunoSEQ multiplex PCR; TCRdb's copy keeps in-frame clones and lacks some. The data contain 65,000 to 90,000 clones, over 80% of them singletons. The source material was PBMCs, sampled after 24 months of ibrutinib treatment. Receptors were obtained from a human donor with chronic lymphocytic leukemia. CDR3s include the opening cysteine and the closing phenylalanine or tryptophan. The order of the fields is V gene, J gene, CDR3 protein.

v_call: TRBV6-1
j_call: TRBJ1-2
cdr3_aa: CASSTYLEGVYGYTF

v_call: TRBV9
j_call: TRBJ2-3
cdr3_aa: CASSVGPAWEDTQYF

v_call: TRBV11-3
j_call: TRBJ2-7
cdr3_aa: CASSLGAGNEQYF

v_call: TRBV6-1
j_call: TRBJ2-7
cdr3_aa: CASTLERGAYEQYF

v_call: TRBV15
j_call: TRBJ2-7
cdr3_aa: CATSRTGYEQYF

v_call: TRBV7-2
j_call: TRBJ1-5
cdr3_aa: CASSLEAGFNQPQHF

v_call: TRBV30
j_call: TRBJ1-2
cdr3_aa: CAWARQSYGYTF

v_call: TRBV30
j_call: TRBJ2-5
cdr3_aa: CAWSSGNQETQYF

v_call: TRBV7-7
j_call: TRBJ2-7
cdr3_aa: CASSLRDRKTRYEQYF

v_call: TRBV18
j_call: TRBJ2-1
cdr3_aa: CASSPLAGTTYNEQFF

v_call: TRBV4-1
j_call: TRBJ2-3
cdr3_aa: CASSQRTPSSTDTQYF

v_call: TRBV28
j_call: TRBJ2-1
cdr3_aa: CASSFPDRVRIREQFF

v_call: TRBV28
j_call: TRBJ1-1
cdr3_aa: CASSQQRTGVVEAFF

v_call: TRBV9
j_call: TRBJ1-2
cdr3_aa: CASSVDPQGREKGYTF

v_call: TRBV28
j_call: TRBJ2-7
cdr3_aa: CASSSNLMWKPELYEQYF

v_call: TRBV5-4
j_call: TRBJ2-5
cdr3_aa: CASYRDQETQYF

v_call: TRBV10-2
j_call: TRBJ2-5
cdr3_aa: CASSVADQETQYF

v_call: TRBV18
j_call: TRBJ1-3
cdr3_aa: CASSPSSGSPASGNTIYF

v_call: TRBV7-2
j_call: TRBJ2-7
cdr3_aa: CASSSYRGDEQYF

v_call: TRBV2
j_call: TRBJ1-5
cdr3_aa: CASTAGLNQPQHF

v_call: TRBV2
j_call: TRBJ1-2
cdr3_aa: CASSESAGRWNYGYTF

v_call: TRBV11-2
j_call: TRBJ2-1
cdr3_aa: CASSAGSQFF

v_call: TRBV2
j_call: TRBJ2-2
cdr3_aa: CASSETGVGELFF

v_call: TRBV7-9
j_call: TRBJ1-4
cdr3_aa: CASSLGGVNEKLFF

v_call: TRBV18
j_call: TRBJ2-3
cdr3_aa: CASSPSDTQYF

v_call: TRBV6-1
j_call: TRBJ2-3
cdr3_aa: CASNLRLGDTQYF

v_call: TRBV4-2
j_call: TRBJ2-7
cdr3_aa: CASSQEGGYEQYF

v_call: TRBV19
j_call: TRBJ2-1
cdr3_aa: CASRRRSGRAADSYNEQFF

v_call: TRBV19
j_call: TRBJ1-5
cdr3_aa: CASSIDRLNQPQHF

v_call: TRBV9
j_call: TRBJ1-4
cdr3_aa: CASSPVSGQGELFF

v_call: TRBV19
j_call: TRBJ1-5
cdr3_aa: CASSPLRRPSNQPQHF

v_call: TRBV5-4
j_call: TRBJ1-2
cdr3_aa: CASRLDAWNYGYTF

v_call: TRBV7-2
j_call: TRBJ2-1
cdr3_aa: CASSLDPGTKQFF

v_call: TRBV7-9
j_call: TRBJ2-1
cdr3_aa: CASSLESSREFF

v_call: TRBV19
j_call: TRBJ2-1
cdr3_aa: CASSIAGGPSEQFF

v_call: TRBV15
j_call: TRBJ2-5
cdr3_aa: CATSRVPGARQETQYF

v_call: TRBV6-4
j_call: TRBJ2-1
cdr3_aa: CASSDGNKYNEQFF

v_call: TRBV7-9
j_call: TRBJ1-2
cdr3_aa: CASSPDSAYGYTF

v_call: TRBV9
j_call: TRBJ2-1
cdr3_aa: CASSVSGARSYNEQFF

v_call: TRBV29-1
j_call: TRBJ1-1
cdr3_aa: CSAGTSDTEAFF

v_call: TRBV18
j_call: TRBJ1-1
cdr3_aa: CASSPLPGDKNTEAFF

v_call: TRBV5-6
j_call: TRBJ2-7
cdr3_aa: CASSAPGDSLYEQYF

v_call: TRBV19
j_call: TRBJ2-4
cdr3_aa: CASSPGTGLNIQYF

v_call: TRBV12-2
j_call: TRBJ1-5
cdr3_aa: CASRPLRQGQHARNQPQHF

v_call: TRBV5-4
j_call: TRBJ2-2
cdr3_aa: CASSFGLISGELFF

v_call: TRBV11-2
j_call: TRBJ1-1
cdr3_aa: CASSLDFFPMNTEAFF

v_call: TRBV5-6
j_call: TRBJ2-7
cdr3_aa: CASSLGGSSGDEQYF

v_call: TRBV9
j_call: TRBJ2-7
cdr3_aa: CASSIGTSGRDEQYF

v_call: TRBV28
j_call: TRBJ1-1
cdr3_aa: CASTTEMNTEAFF

v_call: TRBV5-6
j_call: TRBJ2-7
cdr3_aa: CASSFSSLVAYEQYF

v_call: TRBV30
j_call: TRBJ2-7
cdr3_aa: CAWSGAPGTSGRACPCYEQYF

v_call: TRBV27
j_call: TRBJ2-1
cdr3_aa: CASRGLGRSSYNEQFF

v_call: TRBV5-4
j_call: TRBJ2-1
cdr3_aa: CASSPPGGRSYNEQFF